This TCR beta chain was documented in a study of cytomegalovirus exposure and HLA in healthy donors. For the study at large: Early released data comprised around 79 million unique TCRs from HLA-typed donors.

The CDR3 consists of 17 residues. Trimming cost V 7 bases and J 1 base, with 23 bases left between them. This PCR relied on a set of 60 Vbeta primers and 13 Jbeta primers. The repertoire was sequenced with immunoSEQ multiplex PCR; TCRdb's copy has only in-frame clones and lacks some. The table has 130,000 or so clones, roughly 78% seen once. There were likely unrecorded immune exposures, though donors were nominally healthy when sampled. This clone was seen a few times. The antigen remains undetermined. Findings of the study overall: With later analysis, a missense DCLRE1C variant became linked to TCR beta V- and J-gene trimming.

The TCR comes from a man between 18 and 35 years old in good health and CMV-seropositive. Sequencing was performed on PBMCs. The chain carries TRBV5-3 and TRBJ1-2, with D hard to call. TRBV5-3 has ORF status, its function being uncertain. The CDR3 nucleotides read TGTGCCAGAGCTATGCGGAGGTCGATAGCTGTTAACTATGGCTACACCTTC. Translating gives CARAMRRSIAVNYGYTF.